The 25 T cell receptor beta chains listed next were all sequenced from one sample in a study of response to subunit inactivated influenza vaccine. TCRdb called the RT-PCR reads again in MiXCR, with one record for every CDR3 protein. The table records 180,000 or so distinct CDR3 sequences, over 9.5% of them present only once. The sample also formed part of further work on T cells expressing NK-cell markers. That paper adds: With UMIs, 5'RACE template switching was used to make TCR beta cDNA.

This material consisted of CD8+ T cells sorted from PBMCs, taken about 13 days after vaccination. The receptors were sampled from a man aged 50 to 59 who received an inactivated influenza vaccine.

This clonotype was found a few times. The chain links TRBV11-2 to TRBJ2-3, with TRBD1 identical over 9 bases. Germline CDR1 SGHAT, CDR2 FQNNGV. The CDR3 loop spans 15 amino acids. V shed 2 bases and J 3 bases; nucleotides not matched to a gene: 3. In nucleotides, the CDR3 is TGTGCCAGCAGCTTATACAGGGGGCTGACAGATACGCAGTATTTT. It specifies CASSLYRGLTDTQYF.

The chain employs TRBV7-9 and TRBJ2-2; D not certain. CDR1 is SEHNR and CDR2 is FQNEAQ in the germline V gene (reference sequence). V lost 3 bases and J lost 7, with 15 bases in between. CDR3 length: 15 amino acids. This CDR3 is CASSLEGRSIGELFF. In DNA form, the CDR3 reads TGTGCCAGCAGCTTGGAAGGGCGCTCCATCGGGGAGCTGTTTTTT.

The chain has TRBV28 and TRBJ2-1; TRBD1 matches 8 bases. Germline V CDR1 and CDR2: MDHEN, SYDVKM. The CDR3 sequence is 13 residues long. Unmatched junction bases numbered 6, after V lost 7 bases and J lost 7 bases. This chain's CDR3 is CASTTGGWNEQFF. Here the CDR3 DNA reads TGTGCCAGCACTACAGGGGGTTGGAATGAGCAGTTCTTC.

This chain connects TRBV28 to TRBJ2-1; no definite D call. Between the trimmed V and J ends, which lost 1 base and 0 bases, there was a span of 13 bases. CDR3 length: 17 amino acids. CDR1 and CDR2 from the germline V gene are MDHEN and SYDVKM. The CDR3 DNA reads as TGTGCCAGCAGTTTATCTCCGACGGAAAGCTCCTACAATGAGCAGTTCTTC. This sequence encodes CASSLSPTESSYNEQFF.

This clonotype was observed a few times. This chain connects TRBV2 to TRBJ2-1, with 9 nucleotides matching TRBD2. The V gene's germline CDR1 is SNHLY and CDR2 FYNNEI. The CDR3 runs to 13 residues. The V gene end was trimmed by 10 bases and the J gene end by 5 bases; junction bases not matched to a gene: 6. The CDR3, as DNA: TGTGCCACCAGACTAGCGGTCAACAATGAGCAGTTCTTC. Its translation is CATRLAVNNEQFF. Full variable domain (remainder filled in from reference TRBV2 and TRBJ2-1): EPEVTQTPSHQVTQMGQEVILRCVPISNHLYFYWYRQILGQKVEFLVSFYNNEISEKSEIFDDQFSVERPDGSNFTLKIRSTKLEDSAMYFCATRLAVNNEQFFGPGTRLTVL.

V is TRBV7-8 and J is TRBJ2-7; D is perhaps TRBD1 (5 bases). Germline V gene lookup returns CDR1 SGHVS and CDR2 FQNEAQ. This CDR3 contains 15 residues. V gave up 7 bases and J gave up 1 base, with 17 bases separating them. This CDR3 is CASTQTREPSYEQYF. CDR3 DNA sequence: TGTGCCAGCACCCAGACCAGGGAACCGTCCTACGAGCAGTACTTC.

The CDR3: CSARVWWAQHF. CDR3 DNA: TGCAGTGCTAGAGTGTGGTGGGCCCAGCATTTT. J is TRBJ1-5 and V is TRBV20-1; no reliable D call. Germline CDR1 is DFQATT and CDR2 is SNEGSKA (reference sequence). V was cut by 1 base and J by 11 bases, with 9 bases left in between. This CDR3 has 11 residues.

This chain connects TRBV5-6 to TRBJ1-1; 8 bases align to TRBD1. The V gene's germline CDR1 is SGHDT and CDR2 YYEEEE. The CDR3 length is 15 residues. V dropped 4 bases and J dropped 8; count of bases not matched to a gene: 13. CDR3 region: CASSPGPGGYPEAFF. The CDR3 bases are TGTGCCAGCAGCCCCGGGCCAGGGGGCTACCCCGAAGCTTTCTTT.

This clonotype has at least ten counts. This chain joins TRBV4-3 and TRBJ2-1; D is undetermined. The CDR3 has 14 amino acids. V lost 0 bases and J 6 bases, leaving 9 bases between the germline ends. From germline, CDR1 is LGHNA and CDR2 YSLEER. CDR3 protein: CASSQDLGFNEQFF. The CDR3 region has the DNA TGCGCCAGCAGCCAAGATTTAGGTTTCAATGAGCAGTTCTTC.

V is TRBV2 and J is TRBJ1-5, with D unresolved. CDR1 and CDR2 (germline): SNHLY, FYNNEI. V was cut by 3 bases and J by 5 bases, with 11 bases left in between. The CDR3 runs to 14 residues. The CDR3: CASSDYSRDQPQHF. Written as DNA, the CDR3 is TGTGCCAGCAGTGATTACAGTAGAGATCAGCCCCAGCATTTT.

In its sample, this clonotype was seen a few times. The chain recombines TRBV29-1 with TRBJ1-5, with 10 bases aligning to TRBD1. V shed 1 base and J 5 bases; nucleotides not matched to a gene: 2. Germline V gene sequence: CDR1 SQVTM, CDR2 ANQGSEA. The CDR3 runs 14 residues. In DNA form, the CDR3 reads TGCAGCGTTGAAGGGACAGGGGGGGATCAGCCCCAGCATTTT. Translation: CSVEGTGGDQPQHF.

The chain joins TRBV7-9 to TRBJ1-1; D possibly corresponds to TRBD1 (5 bases). Trimming removed 4 bases at V and 6 bases at J, with 12 bases between. This CDR3 has 13 residues. CDR1 and CDR2 from the germline V gene are SEHNR and FQNEAQ (reference sequence). The CDR3 here is CASSSSGDAEAFF. The CDR3 DNA reads TGTGCCAGCAGCTCTTCCGGGGACGCTGAAGCTTTCTTT.

The chain combines TRBV11-2 with TRBJ1-6; D unclear. The CDR3 totals 15 residues. Deletions cut 3 bases from V and 2 bases from J, with 8 bases between. Germline CDR1 and CDR2: SGHAT and FQNNGV. CDR3 sequence reads: CASSFTYPYNSPLHF. For the CDR3, the DNA is TGTGCCAGCAGCTTCACATATCCCTATAATTCACCCCTCCACTTT.

This clonotype has more than one count but fewer than ten. V is TRBV14 and J is TRBJ1-2; no firm D call. CDR1 SGHDN and CDR2 FVKESK come from the germline V gene. This CDR3 has 11 residues. Trimming removed 2 bases at V and 13 bases at J, with 11 bases between. This CDR3 reads CASSQRRALTF. The CDR3 nucleotides are TGTGCCAGCAGCCAAAGGAGGGCCCTCACCTTC.

This chain links TRBV28 with TRBJ1-4, with D perhaps TRBD1 (6 bases). Trimming took off 5 bases at V and 8 bases at J, with 21 bases between the two ends. The CDR3 loop spans 16 amino acids. Germline V CDR1 and CDR2: MDHEN, SYDVKM. In DNA, the CDR3 is TGTGCCAGCAGTCCATTGGGGGGAGGGGACACCGAAAAACTGTTTTTT. Residues: CASSPLGGGDTEKLFF.

In this sample, this clonotype turned up many times. This chain joins TRBV7-2 and TRBJ2-4; D call uncertain. Germline V gene sequence: CDR1 SGHTA, CDR2 FQGNSA. This CDR3 region has 16 residues. Trimming removed 0 bases at V and 5 bases at J, with 14 bases between. DNA of the CDR3: TGTGCCAGCAGCTTAGCGTGGGCGGAATGGGAAAACATTCAGTACTTC. This gives the protein CASSLAWAEWENIQYF. The full variable domain, its missing parts supplied by reference TRBV7-2 and TRBJ2-4, is GAGVSQSPSNKVTEKGKDVELRCDPISGHTALYWYRQSLGQGLEFLIYFQGNSAPDKSGLPSDRFSAERTGGSVSTLTIQRTQQEDSAVYLCASSLAWAEWENIQYFGAGTRLSVL.

This clonotype showed up just a few times. This rearrangement joins TRBV16 to TRBJ2-3; 7 bases line up with TRBD1. J lost 7 bases, V lost 4 bases, and 11 bases had no gene match. Germline assignment: CDR1 KGHSY and CDR2 FQNENV. The CDR3 contains 15 residues. CDR3: CASSRPSTGTHTQYF. Here the CDR3 DNA reads TGTGCCAGCAGCCGGCCCTCGACAGGGACCCATACGCAGTATTTT.

This clonotype was counted between two and nine times. This sequence joins TRBV11-1 and TRBJ1-4, with D possibly TRBD1 on 5 matching bases. The CDR3 loop spans 18 amino acids. Germline V gene lookup returns CDR1 SGHAT and CDR2 FQDESV (reference sequence). V was pared by 4 bases and J by 7 bases, with 25 bases between. This CDR3 is CASSSAPGTYPKGEKLFF. CDR3 nucleotides: TGTGCCAGCAGCTCCGCCCCAGGGACGTATCCAAAGGGTGAAAAACTGTTTTTT.

This clonotype was observed a handful of times. This chain links TRBV11-2 with TRBJ2-3, with D perhaps matching TRBD1 or TRBD2 (5 bases each). The CDR3 sequence is 17 residues long. V was shortened by 1 base and J by 4 bases, with 18 bases between the two germline ends. CDR1 and CDR2 from the germline V gene are SGHAT and FQNNGV. The CDR3 DNA sequence: TGTGCCAGCAGCTTAGCCATCGGGACCGATACCTCAGATACGCAGTATTTT. This codes for CASSLAIGTDTSDTQYF.

In this sample, this clonotype turned up many times. The J gene is TRBJ2-1, the V gene TRBV7-9; D assignment may be TRBD1 or TRBD2 (6 bases each). The CDR3 is made up of 15 amino acids. Trimming cost V 1 base and J 7 bases, with 14 bases left between them. Germline V gene sequence: CDR1 SEHNR, CDR2 FQNEAQ (reference sequence). In DNA form, the CDR3 reads TGTGCCAGCAGCTTAGGAGGGGGGCTGTTTAATGAGCAGTTCTTC. Translation: CASSLGGGLFNEQFF.

This clonotype was found many times. The V and J genes are TRBV4-3 and TRBJ1-5, with 8 bases that match TRBD1. Germline lookup yields CDR1 LGHNA and CDR2 YSLEER. The CDR3 is made up of 16 amino acids. V trimming: 2 bases; J trimming: 5 bases; junction bases outside the gene matches: 8. CDR3 amino acids: CASSQNTGTGYQPQHF. Written as DNA, the CDR3 is TGCGCCAGCAGCCAAAACACCGGGACAGGATATCAGCCCCAGCATTTT.

This clonotype has a handful of counts. The chain recombines TRBV5-1 with TRBJ2-7; D not resolved. V lost 4 bases to trimming and J lost 3 bases, with 14 bases between them. This CDR3 is built from 14 residues. Germline CDR1 and CDR2: SGHRS and YFSETQ. For the CDR3, the DNA is TGCGCCAGCAGCCCCGAAAACTCTGACTACGAGCAGTACTTC. It translates to CASSPENSDYEQYF.

This clonotype was picked up many times. The rearrangement joins TRBV7-9 to TRBJ2-2; 7 nucleotides align to TRBD2. CDR3 length: 14 residues. The V gene's germline CDR1 is SEHNR and CDR2 FQNEAQ (reference sequence). The J segment lost 3 bases and the V segment lost 6 bases, leaving 4 bases of the junction unmatched. As DNA, the CDR3 is TGTGCCAGCAGTTACAGCGGGGACACCGGGGAGCTGTTTTTT. Its translation: CASSYSGDTGELFF.

This clonotype has a handful of counts. CDR3 coding DNA: TGTGCCAGCAGTAAGACAGGGCGCCCCTACGAGCAGTACTTC. As protein: CASSKTGRPYEQYF. This sequence joins TRBV6-1 and TRBJ2-7; 7 bases match TRBD1. The CDR3 extends over 14 amino acids. Germline-derived CDR1 and CDR2 are MNHNS and SASEGT. The junction had 6 bases not matched to a gene; V was cut back by 5 bases and J by 2 bases.

There are many counts of this clonotype. This rearrangement joins TRBV20-1 to TRBJ2-7; D is possibly TRBD1 or TRBD2 (5 bases each). V was cut by 5 bases and J by 2 bases, with 16 bases left in between. The germline CDR1 and CDR2 sequences are DFQATT and SNEGSKA (reference sequence). This CDR3 comprises 14 residues. The CDR3 sequence: CSARDRDGTYEQYF. Here the CDR3 DNA reads TGCAGTGCTCGCGACCGGGACGGAACCTACGAGCAGTACTTC.